The 27 T cell receptor beta chains in this list originate from one sample, sequenced in a study of T cell responses to AZD1222 COVID-19 vaccine. The table came from immunoSEQ multiplex PCR; TCRdb's copy has only in-frame clones and leaves some out. The table records 100,000 to 150,000 clones, 87% of them present only once. Sequenced here: peripheral blood, sampled on day 0 of AZD1222 vaccination. Receptors were obtained from an adult in good health.

The chain joins TRBV7-9 to TRBJ1-1; D remains ambiguous. The CDR3 is made up of 13 amino acids. From germline, CDR1 is SEHNR and CDR2 FQNEAQ (reference sequence). The germline V and J ends were trimmed by 3 bases and 2 bases, with 7 bases remaining between them. The CDR3 DNA is TGTGCCAGCAGCTTTCCCCCCAACACTGAAGCTTTCTTT. It yields the protein CASSFPPNTEAFF. Together with reference TRBV7-9 and TRBJ1-1, the CDR3 gives the full variable domain: DTGVSQNPRHKITKRGQNVTFRCDPISEHNRLYWYRQTLGQGPEFLTYFQNEAQLEKSRLLSDRFSAERPKGSFSTLEIQRTEQGDSAMYLCASSFPPNTEAFFGQGTRLTVV.

The CDR3 region is CASSPSSTDTQYF. The CDR3 DNA reads as TGTGCCAGCAGCCCCTCTAGCACAGATACGCAGTATTTT. This sequence joins TRBV7-2 and TRBJ2-3; D gene unclear. V gave up 5 bases and J gave up 0 bases, with 6 bases separating them. Germline V gene lookup returns CDR1 SGHTA and CDR2 FQGNSA. The CDR3 contains 13 residues.

This chain uses TRBV9 with TRBJ2-6; no clear D gene. V dropped 0 bases and J dropped 0 bases, with 10 bases sitting between them. The CDR3 totals 17 residues. Germline lookup yields CDR1 SGDLS and CDR2 YYNGEE. CDR3 sequence reads: CASSVGVSSSGANVLTF. CDR3 bases: TGTGCCAGCAGCGTAGGGGTATCGAGCTCTGGGGCCAACGTCCTGACTTTC.

This rearrangement joins TRBV7-2 to TRBJ2-3; a possible D gene is TRBD2 (5 bases). Trimming cost V 3 bases and J 2 bases, with 15 bases left between them. This CDR3 is 16 amino acids long. Germline V gene data show CDR1 as SGHTA and CDR2 as FQGNSA. CDR3 bases: TGTGCCAGCAGCTTGAAAACCGGGAAGCTCACAGATACGCAGTATTTT. Encoded protein: CASSLKTGKLTDTQYF.

This chain links TRBV4-1 with TRBJ2-6; TRBD1 matches 11 bases. This CDR3 spans 18 amino acids. CDR1 and CDR2 from the germline V gene are MGHRA and YSYEKL. V lost 3 bases and J lost 2; bases outside the gene matches: 6. The CDR3: CASSHGQGAGAGANVLTF. The CDR3 DNA reads TGCGCCAGCAGCCATGGACAGGGGGCCGGGGCTGGGGCCAACGTCCTGACTTTC.

This sequence joins TRBV4-1 and TRBJ1-2; D is unresolved. Germline V gives CDR1 MGHRA, CDR2 YSYEKL. V was pared by 1 base and J by 4 bases, with 25 bases between. The CDR3 runs to 19 residues. CDR3 loop: CASSQAPLGWRNPSYGYTF. The CDR3 region has the DNA TGCGCCAGCAGCCAAGCCCCTCTGGGTTGGCGGAACCCCTCCTATGGCTACACCTTC.

The chain carries TRBV10-3 and TRBJ1-2; the match to TRBD1 covers 8 bases. The CDR3 is made up of 14 amino acids. V was clipped by 5 bases and J by 8 bases; unmatched bases: 10. Germline V CDR1 and CDR2: ENHRY, SYGVKD. The CDR3 coding sequence is TGTGCCATCAGTAACCTCCAGGGGGCACGGGGCTACACCTTC. It is translated as CAISNLQGARGYTF.

The rearrangement uses TRBV7-2 and TRBJ2-7; D is ambiguous. Germline values: CDR1 SGHTA, CDR2 FQGNSA. The CDR3 covers 14 residues. V dropped 1 base and J dropped 3 bases, with 10 bases sitting between them. CDR3 protein: CASSLGRTSYEQYF. As DNA, the CDR3 is TGTGCCAGCAGCTTAGGTAGGACCAGCTACGAGCAGTACTTC.

This clone occurred a few times. The CDR3 loop is CASSQAKGRVVSPLHF. The CDR3 nucleotides are TGTGCCAGCAGCCAAGCAAAGGGCAGGGTGGTGTCACCCCTCCACTTT. The chain carries TRBV4-2 and TRBJ1-6; TRBD1 might be the D (5 bases). Germline-derived CDR1 and CDR2 are LGHNA and YNFKEQ. This CDR3 comprises 16 residues. The V end was cut by 1 base, the J end by 10 bases, with 17 bases between.

The rearrangement uses TRBV7-9 and TRBJ2-2, with TRBD2 matching over 13 bases. J was trimmed by 4 bases and V by 4 bases; bases with no gene match: 9. The CDR3 sequence is 18 residues long. Germline V gene data show CDR1 as SEHNR and CDR2 as FQNEAQ (reference sequence). CDR3 protein: CASSSLPGLAGSTGELFF. CDR3 nucleotide sequence: TGTGCCAGCAGCTCCCTGCCGGGACTAGCGGGATCCACCGGGGAGCTGTTTTTT.

In this sample, this clone turned up a few times. The V and J genes are TRBV11-2 and TRBJ2-6; D ambiguous. Germline loops: CDR1 SGHAT, CDR2 FQNNGV. Trimming shortened V by 4 bases and J by 4 bases, and 11 bases separated the two germline ends. This CDR3 is built from 15 residues. In DNA form, the CDR3 reads TGTGCCAGCAGCTCAAAGGGCCAAGGGGCCAACGTCCTGACTTTC. It yields the protein CASSSKGQGANVLTF.

Only one count was recorded for this clone. The gene calls are TRBV5-1 and TRBJ2-3; D possibly corresponds to TRBD2 (5 bases). Germline V gives CDR1 SGHRS, CDR2 YFSETQ. V was clipped by 0 bases and J by 1 base, with 12 bases between them. The CDR3 runs 16 residues. The CDR3 DNA sequence: TGCGCCAGCAGCTTGGGGGAGCTTTTTGGCACAGATACGCAGTATTTT. This gives the protein CASSLGELFGTDTQYF.

To note about this clone: One end of the junction is discordant with germline, which a read error may explain. This chain uses TRBV3-1 (or the pseudogene TRBV3-2) with TRBJ1-1, with a possible D match to TRBD1 (6 bases). Germline CDR1 is LGHDT and CDR2 is YNNKEL (reference sequence). This CDR3 has 11 amino acids. CDR3 in DNA: TGTGCCAGCAGCCTACAGGGAGGGTGGGTCTTT. Translating gives CASSLQGGWVF.

The CDR3 bases are TGTGCCAGCCGGAATGATTACTCCTACGAGCAGTACTTC. Protein: CASRNDYSYEQYF. The V call is TRBV6-5, the J call TRBJ2-7; D is ambiguous. In germline, CDR1 is MNHEY, CDR2 SVGAGI. V lost 8 bases to trimming and J lost 0 bases, with 11 bases between them. The CDR3 runs 13 residues.

This clone has only a few counts. The chain employs TRBV2 and TRBJ1-5, with D hard to call. CDR3 size: 15 residues. Trimming removed 0 bases from V and 5 bases from J, with 11 bases in between. Germline V gene lookup returns CDR1 SNHLY and CDR2 FYNNEI. CDR3 region: CASSEALGQDQPQHF. The CDR3 DNA sequence: TGTGCCAGCAGTGAAGCGCTTGGGCAGGATCAGCCCCAGCATTTT.

The chain combines TRBV18 with TRBJ1-5; TRBD1 agrees at 7 bases. With V trimmed by 6 bases and J by 2 bases, 7 bases remained unmatched. Germline V CDR1 and CDR2: KGHSH, LQKENI. The length of the CDR3 is 15 residues. CDR3 region: CASSQTGTGNQPQHF. CDR3 in DNA: TGTGCCAGCTCGCAAACAGGGACAGGCAATCAGCCCCAGCATTTT.

The genes are TRBV5-1 and TRBJ2-1; TRBD1 matches at 8 bases. This CDR3 has 14 residues. Germline CDR1 reads SGHRS; CDR2 reads YFSETQ. The V segment lost 3 bases and the J segment 10 bases; nucleotides outside the gene matches: 9. The CDR3 region is CASSWDRFSSEQFF. The CDR3 nucleotides read TGCGCCAGCAGCTGGGACAGGTTTTCCTCGGAGCAGTTCTTC.

This chain joins TRBV24-1 and TRBJ2-7; 11 bases fit TRBD2. Per germline, CDR1 KGHDR and CDR2 SFDVKD. The junction had 11 bases not matched to a gene; V was cut back by 3 bases and J by 2 bases. The CDR3 covers 18 residues. The CDR3 loop reads CATSDQTSGTQFTYEQYF. The CDR3 coding sequence is TGTGCCACCAGTGATCAGACTAGCGGGACCCAATTTACCTACGAGCAGTACTTC.

V and J are TRBV2 and TRBJ2-5; D possibly uses TRBD1 or TRBD2 (6 bases each). V was clipped by 1 base and J by 5 bases, with 14 bases between them. This CDR3 has 15 amino acids. Looked up from germline, CDR1 is SNHLY and CDR2 is FYNNEI. The CDR3 DNA reads as TGTGCCAGCAGTGAAGTCAGGGGACTCGGGGAGACCCAGTACTTC. This sequence encodes CASSEVRGLGETQYF.

This chain joins TRBV4-1 and TRBJ1-2; D is perhaps TRBD1 (5 bases). V lost 3 bases and J 3 bases, leaving 14 bases between the germline ends. From germline, CDR1 is MGHRA and CDR2 YSYEKL. This CDR3 has 15 amino acids. The chain's CDR3 is CASSQTGGSDYGYTF. CDR3 bases: TGCGCCAGCAGCCAGACGGGGGGGTCCGACTATGGCTACACCTTC.

The chain is built from TRBV2 and TRBJ1-1; the match to TRBD1 covers 7 bases. The germline gives CDR1 SNHLY, CDR2 FYNNEI. This CDR3 is 14 amino acids long. Losses at the gene ends were 6 bases for V and 0 bases for J; bases not matched to a gene: 4. The CDR3: CASSPGQLNTEAFF. Here the CDR3 DNA reads TGTGCCAGCAGCCCGGGACAGCTGAACACTGAAGCTTTCTTT. The full variable domain, rest sourced from reference TRBV2 and TRBJ1-1, is EPEVTQTPSHQVTQMGQEVILRCVPISNHLYFYWYRQILGQKVEFLVSFYNNEISEKSEIFDDQFSVERPDGSNFTLKIRSTKLEDSAMYFCASSPGQLNTEAFFGQGTRLTVV.

This chain joins TRBV11-2 and TRBJ2-2; 9 bases map to TRBD2. This CDR3 contains 17 residues. V was pared by 3 bases and J by 6 bases, with 11 bases of the junction left unmatched. Germline values: CDR1 SGHAT, CDR2 FQNNGV. CDR3 DNA: TGTGCCAGCAGCTTTCCCGCCGGGACTAGCTGGGCCGGGGAGCTGTTTTTT. It specifies CASSFPAGTSWAGELFF.

The CDR3 region is CASSPPGGGFGTPNTEAFF. CDR3 bases: TGTGCCAGCTCACCACCGGGGGGGGGCTTCGGTACACCGAACACTGAAGCTTTCTTT. V usage is TRBV18 and J usage is TRBJ1-1, with D tentatively TRBD1 (6 bases). From germline, CDR1 is KGHSH and CDR2 LQKENI. This CDR3 has 19 amino acids. V lost 0 bases to trimming and J lost 1 base, with 21 bases between them.

The rearrangement joins TRBV13 to TRBJ1-6; D perhaps matches TRBD1 (6 bases). Trimming took 4 bases from V and 4 from J, leaving 11 bases between them. The CDR3 has 15 amino acids. Germline CDR1 is PRHDT and CDR2 is FYEKMQ (reference sequence). The CDR3 DNA is TGTGCCAGCAGCTCGGGGACACCGTATAATTCACCCCTCCACTTT. This codes for CASSSGTPYNSPLHF.

V is TRBV7-9 and J is TRBJ1-5; D not resolved. Trimming removed 5 bases at V and 4 bases at J, with 9 bases between. The germline gives CDR1 SEHNR, CDR2 FQNEAQ (reference sequence). This CDR3 is built from 13 residues. The CDR3 protein is CASSQVGNQPQHF. The CDR3 DNA follows: TGTGCCAGCAGCCAAGTCGGAAATCAGCCCCAGCATTTT.

Here the CDR3 reads CASSYPGGTQYF. The CDR3 DNA reads as TGTGCCAGCAGTTACCCGGGGGGTACGCAGTATTTT. The rearrangement uses TRBV6-5 and TRBJ2-3; 7 nucleotides align to TRBD2. Germline V gives CDR1 MNHEY, CDR2 SVGAGI. The CDR3 is 12 amino acids. Trimming took 2 bases from V and 8 from J; bases not matched to a gene: 1.

The V call is TRBV18, the J call TRBJ2-2, with 8 bases lining up with TRBD1. After removal of 6 bases from V and 1 base from J, the junction contained 4 bases not matched to a gene. The CDR3 runs 15 residues. The V gene's germline CDR1 is KGHSH and CDR2 LQKENI. Written as DNA, the CDR3 is TGTGCCAGCTCTCGGACAGGGTTGAACACCGGGGAGCTGTTTTTT. It specifies CASSRTGLNTGELFF. Full variable domain (missing parts from reference TRBV18 and TRBJ2-2): NAGVMQNPRHLVRRRGQEARLRCSPMKGHSHVYWYRQLPEEGLKFMVYLQKENIIDESGMPKERFSAEFPKEGPSILRIQQVVRGDSAAYFCASSRTGLNTGELFFGEGSRLTVL.